Below, 3 T cell receptor beta chains from the same sample are listed, as sequenced in a study of blood T cell repertoires in COVID-19. Using immunoSEQ multiplex PCR, the repertoire was profiled, and TCRdb retains in-frame clones only, with some absent. In the table there are around 300,000 clones, roughly 88% of which are singletons. The sequencing sample was made of PBMCs or T cells enriched from blood (not recorded which). These receptors came from a man younger than 40 who had recovered from COVID-19.

The chain joins TRBV5-4 to TRBJ1-1; 7 nucleotides match TRBD1. CDR3 length: 14 residues. Germline loops: CDR1 SGHNT, CDR2 YYREEE (reference sequence). The V segment lost 1 base and the J segment 1 base; nucleotides outside the gene matches: 1. CDR3 DNA: TGTGCCAGCAGCTTGAGACAGGGGAACACTGAAGCTTTCTTT. Translated, it gives CASSLRQGNTEAFF. Variable domain in full (rest from reference TRBV5-4 and TRBJ1-1): ETGVTQSPTHLIKTRGQQVTLRCSSQSGHNTVSWYQQALGQGPQFIFQYYREEENGRGNFPPRFSGLQFPNYSSELNVNALELDDSALYLCASSLRQGNTEAFFGQGTRLTVV.

This sequence joins TRBV5-1 and TRBJ1-1; D gene uncertain. This CDR3 comprises 12 residues. With 0 bases removed from V and 8 bases from J, the gap between germline ends came to 8 bases. Germline CDR1 is SGHRS and CDR2 is YFSETQ. The CDR3 bases are TGCGCCAGCAGCTTGGATGAGGTGGAAGCTTTCTTT. Encoded protein: CASSLDEVEAFF.

DNA of the CDR3: TGTGCCAGCAGCCCACAGGGGACTAGCGGCCCCTACAATGAGCAGTTCTTC. This sequence encodes CASSPQGTSGPYNEQFF. V gene TRBV3-1 (or the pseudogene TRBV3-2) combines with J gene TRBJ2-1; 11 positions agree with TRBD2. Germline assignment: CDR1 LGHDT and CDR2 YNNKEL (reference sequence). With 4 bases clipped from V and 2 bases from J, the junction kept 7 bases outside the gene matches. The CDR3 consists of 17 residues.